This T cell receptor (beta chain) was identified during a study of cytomegalovirus exposure and HLA in healthy donors. This clone was observed a handful of times. A multiplex PCR was run with 60 Vbeta primers and 13 Jbeta primers. Assay: immunoSEQ multiplex PCR; the TCRdb copy retains only in-frame clones and omits some. The sample holds 90,000 to 120,000 clones; more than 65% are singletons and the top ten take 4% to 5%. The sample comprised PBMCs. The TCR was taken from a male donor in good health and CMV-seronegative.

CDR3 bases: TGTGCCAGTAGTATTGCCAAAACAACGAAAGCTTTCTTT. It translates to CASSIAKTTKAFF. The chain carries TRBV19 and TRBJ1-1; D not certain. Trimming took off 3 bases at V and 9 bases at J, with 14 bases between the two ends. From germline, CDR1 is LNHDA and CDR2 SQIVND (reference sequence). The CDR3 length is 13 residues.